Sequencing of this T cell receptor beta chain was carried out in a study of cytomegalovirus exposure and HLA in healthy donors. Findings and caveats of the study: Follow-up analysis found HLA locus-dependent TCR association rates, highest for DRB1 and lowest for HLA-C. Later work showed greater clonal expansion in HLA-associated TCR beta chains than in equally common others.

With respect to this clone: As yet, its antigen is unknown.

Vbeta (60) and Jbeta (13) primers were used in the PCR. The assay was immunoSEQ multiplex PCR, and TCRdb's table has in-frame clones only and misses some. The sample records 100,000 to 150,000 clones, over 70% being singletons. CDR1 is SEHNR and CDR2 is FQNEAQ in the germline V gene (reference sequence). V was cut by 4 bases and J by 3 bases, with 13 bases left in between. The CDR3 consists of 14 residues. The clonotype comes from a man younger than 35 in good health and CMV-seropositive. The chain joins TRBV7-9 to TRBJ2-7, with D perhaps matching TRBD2 (5 bases). Sample: PBMCs. This CDR3 is CASSSAGVLYEQYF. In nucleotides, the CDR3 is TGTGCCAGCAGCTCTGCCGGGGTGCTCTACGAGCAGTACTTC.